The subject of this entry is one T cell receptor beta chain. Its specificity is unknown. This entry belongs to a study of cytomegalovirus exposure and HLA in healthy donors. General study points: Three chains tied to CMV proved CMV antigen-specific in vitro. Relative to the approximately 700-donor mean, N-insertions were reportedly fewer in an Asian-associated ancestry cluster in a later analysis. The productive fraction for most TCR beta V segments was about 87% or about 30% in an earlier analysis.

The PCR used 60 Vbeta and 13 Jbeta primers. Using immunoSEQ multiplex PCR, the repertoire was profiled, and TCRdb retains in-frame clones only, with some absent. The sample has over 70,000 clones, 74% seen once. Everyone who donated was a healthy bone marrow donor. The receptor comes from a human donor in good health. The sequenced material came from PBMCs.

As DNA, the CDR3 is TGTGCCAGCCGATTAGAGGGAGGGAAAAGCGAGCAGTACTTC. Translated, it gives CASRLEGGKSEQYF. J is TRBJ2-7 and V is TRBV6-5; 7 bases map to TRBD2. The V gene end was trimmed by 8 bases and the J gene end by 6 bases; junction bases not matched to a gene: 13. The CDR3 has 14 amino acids. Germline CDR1 and CDR2: MNHEY and SVGAGI.